This T cell receptor (beta chain) was sequenced for a study of blood T cell repertoires in COVID-19. Study-level background: Sites in the United States, Italy and Spain provided acute and convalescent COVID-19 samples. Sources were T cells, B-cell-depleted T cells, or PBMCs; the material itself was cDNA or gDNA.

The authors' processing: Counts of nucleated cells, estimated from reference gene primer amplification, were obtained. Using immunoSEQ multiplex PCR, the repertoire was profiled, and TCRdb retains in-frame clones only, with some absent. D and trimming come from the DNA, and the V and J calls and clone size come from that table. Counted here are about 55,000 clones, just over 90% occurring once; the ten biggest clones make up 6.2%. Deletions cut 5 bases from V and 3 bases from J, with 20 bases between. The CDR3 has 16 residues. Per the germline V gene, CDR1 is LGHNT and CDR2 is FRNRAP. The sequencing sample was made of peripheral blood. The chain couples TRBV12-5 to TRBJ2-7; D is possibly TRBD2 (5 bases). This TCR was recovered from a man aged 35 to 55 with acute or convalescent COVID-19. The CDR3 bases are TGTGCTAGTGGTAGCGCGAGCGGTTCCGGGATCTACGAGCAGTACTTC. This codes for CASGSASGSGIYEQYF.